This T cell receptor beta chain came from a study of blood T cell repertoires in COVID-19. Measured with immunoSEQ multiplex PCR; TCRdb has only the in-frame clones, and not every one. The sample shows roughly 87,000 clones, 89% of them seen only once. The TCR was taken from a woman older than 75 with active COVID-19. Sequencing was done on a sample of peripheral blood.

DNA of the CDR3: TGTGCCAGCTCACCAGGGGCAGGTCAAGAGACCCAGTACTTC. It translates to CASSPGAGQETQYF. V and J are TRBV18 and TRBJ2-5, with D tentatively TRBD1 (5 bases). Germline CDR1 and CDR2: KGHSH and LQKENI. CDR3 length equals 14 residues. Trimming removed 2 bases from V and 2 bases from J, with 9 bases in between.